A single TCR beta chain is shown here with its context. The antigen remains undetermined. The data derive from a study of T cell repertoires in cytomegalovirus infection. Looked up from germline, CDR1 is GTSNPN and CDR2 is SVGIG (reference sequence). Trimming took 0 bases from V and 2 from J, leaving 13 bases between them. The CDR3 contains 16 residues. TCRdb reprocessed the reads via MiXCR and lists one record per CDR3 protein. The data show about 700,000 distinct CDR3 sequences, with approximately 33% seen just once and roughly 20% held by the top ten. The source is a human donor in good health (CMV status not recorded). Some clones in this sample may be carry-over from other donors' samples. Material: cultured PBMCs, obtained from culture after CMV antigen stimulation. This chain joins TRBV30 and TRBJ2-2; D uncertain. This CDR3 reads CAWSVFAQINTGELFF. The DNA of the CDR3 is TGTGCCTGGAGTGTATTTGCGCAGATCAACACCGGGGAGCTGTTTTTT.